The text below deals with one T cell receptor (beta chain). The CDR3 spans 15 residues. Trimming took 4 bases from V and 4 from J; bases not matched to a gene: 6. Germline CDR1 and CDR2: SGHRS and YFSETQ. How the authors handled the data: Reference gene primer amplification gave estimated nucleated cell counts. Generated by immunoSEQ multiplex PCR, the TCRdb table keeps only in-frame clones and is missing some. That table supplies the V and J calls and clone size; D and trimming were determined from the DNA. The data show some 250,000 clones, roughly 80% seen once. This entry is derived from a study of blood T cell repertoires in COVID-19. Across the study: From the United States, Italy and Spain came samples of acute and convalescent COVID-19. Sources were T cells, B-cell-depleted T cells, or PBMCs; the material itself was cDNA or gDNA.

The source material was peripheral blood. This rearrangement joins TRBV5-1 to TRBJ2-5; 11 bases map to TRBD1. The clonotype was recovered from a man aged 45-65 years with active or convalescent COVID-19. CDR3 protein: CASSKRTGGLETQYF. The CDR3 bases are TGCGCCAGCAGCAAAAGGACAGGGGGCTTAGAGACCCAGTACTTC.